This T cell receptor (beta chain) appears in the sequencing data of a study of cytomegalovirus exposure and HLA in healthy donors. Study summary: HLA-typed donors contributed 65 million to 95 million unique TCRs, which were held in an early data release.

CDR3 length equals 15 residues. Germline assignment: CDR1 LGHNA and CDR2 YNFKEQ. The ends lost 1 base at V and 4 bases at J; junction bases unmatched: 3. The PCR was carried out with 60 Vbeta primers and 13 Jbeta primers. Measured with immunoSEQ multiplex PCR; TCRdb has only the in-frame clones, and not every one. The repertoire holds over 100,000 clones, with 78% as singletons. This TCR was recovered from a female donor in good health and CMV-seronegative. Sequenced sample: PBMCs. V and J are TRBV4-2 and TRBJ1-4; 7 positions agree with TRBD1. The CDR3 sequence is CASSQGGQNNEKLFF. For the CDR3, the DNA is TGTGCCAGCAGCCAAGGGGGACAGAATAATGAAAAACTGTTTTTT.